A selection of T cell receptor beta chains follows, all from one sample in a study of blood T cell repertoires in COVID-19. Method: immunoSEQ multiplex PCR; TCRdb's copy keeps in-frame clones and lacks some. The table records roughly 100,000 clones, about 87% of them present only once. The material sequenced was peripheral blood. Receptors originate from a human donor in a cohort sampled during active COVID-19. CDR3s include the opening cysteine and the closing phenylalanine or tryptophan. The D gene is left open where the match is weak. The listing skips clone size in some rows; elsewhere it reads once, few, many or a size class.

cdr3_aa cdr3_nt j_call clone_size d_call v_call
CASRWREVDGELFF TGTGCCAGCAGATGGCGGGAGGTAGACGGGGAGCTGTTTTTT TRBJ2-2 - TRBD2 TRBV7-2
CASSLGGTGGNLNYGYTF TGTGCCAGCAGCTTAGGGGGGACAGGGGGCAACCTTAACTATGGCTACACCTTC TRBJ1-2 - TRBD1 TRBV13
CASSQVVPKRSSYNEQFF TGTGCCAGCAGCCAAGTGGTTCCCAAGAGGAGCTCCTACAATGAGCAGTTCTTC TRBJ2-1 - - TRBV3-1/TRBV3-2
CASSIWGDPSSGANVLTF TGTGCCAGTAGTATTTGGGGGGACCCTAGCTCTGGGGCCAACGTCCTGACTTTC TRBJ2-6 - - TRBV19
CATSRVGGSYNEQFF TGTGCCACCAGCAGAGTAGGGGGTTCCTACAATGAGCAGTTCTTC TRBJ2-1 - - TRBV15
CASSPESGSSYNEQFF TGCGCCAGCAGCCCCGAAAGCGGGAGCTCCTACAATGAGCAGTTCTTC TRBJ2-1 - TRBD2 TRBV5-1
CASTFGQTNQPQHF TGTGCCAGTACCTTTGGACAGACCAATCAGCCCCAGCATTTT TRBJ1-5 - - TRBV19
CASRPTDASEKLFF TGTGCCAGCAGGCCGACAGACGCCAGTGAAAAACTGTTTTTT TRBJ1-4 - - TRBV6-5
CASSQGLSAEQYF TGTGCCAGCTCACAGGGACTCAGCGCCGAGCAGTACTTC TRBJ2-7 few - TRBV18
CASSIERDRFSDTQYF TGTGCCAGTAGTATAGAAAGGGACAGATTCTCTGATACGCAGTATTTT TRBJ2-3 - TRBD1 TRBV19
CASSWREGGIEQFF TGTGCCAGCAGTTGGCGGGAGGGCGGGATTGAGCAGTTCTTC TRBJ2-1 - TRBD2 TRBV27
CASSLRGGTEAFF TGTGCCAGCAGCTTGCGAGGCGGCACTGAAGCTTTCTTT TRBJ1-1 - - TRBV11-2
CASGPSGGHEQFF TGTGCCAGCGGCCCATCGGGAGGCCATGAGCAGTTCTTC TRBJ2-1 - TRBD2 TRBV7-9
CASSPGTGDGYTF TGTGCCAGCAGTCCCGGGACAGGGGATGGCTACACCTTC TRBJ1-2 - TRBD1 TRBV27
CASSSPGTGQYF TGTGCCAGCAGTTCCCCCGGGACAGGGCAGTACTTC TRBJ2-7 - TRBD1 TRBV27
CASKRRAGESLYEQYF TGTGCCAGCAAAAGACGAGCGGGAGAATCCCTCTACGAGCAGTACTTC TRBJ2-7 - TRBD2 TRBV7-2
CASSAGREGTEAFF TGTGCCAGCAGTGCAGGACGGGAGGGCACTGAAGCTTTCTTT TRBJ1-1 - - TRBV28
CASSPDTGELFF TGTGCCAGCAGCCCAGACACCGGGGAGCTGTTTTTT TRBJ2-2 - - TRBV7-3
CSVQQGINPYNEQFF TGCAGCGTTCAACAGGGAATAAACCCCTACAATGAGCAGTTCTTC TRBJ2-1 - - TRBV29-1
CASRGGRVPDTQYF TGCGCGAGCAGGGGCGGGAGGGTTCCAGATACGCAGTATTTT TRBJ2-3 - TRBD2 TRBV5-1
CAIDALGQLNQPQHF TGTGCCATCGATGCCTTGGGACAGCTGAATCAGCCCCAGCATTTT TRBJ1-5 - TRBD1 TRBV6-5
CAISEIQGVSYGYTF TGTGCCATCAGTGAGATCCAGGGTGTATCCTATGGCTACACCTTC TRBJ1-2 - - TRBV10-3
CASSPDISNEKLFF TGTGCCAGCTCACCAGACATCAGTAATGAAAAACTGTTTTTT TRBJ1-4 - - TRBV18
CASSVEGTGNEKLFF TGTGCCAGCAGCGTAGAGGGGACAGGGAATGAAAAACTGTTTTTT TRBJ1-4 - TRBD1 TRBV9
CASKSSGYNYGYTF TGTGCCAGCAAGTCTTCAGGTTATAACTATGGCTACACCTTC TRBJ1-2 - - TRBV28
CASSYSGDPTDTQYF TGTGCCAGCAGCTACAGCGGCGATCCAACAGATACGCAGTATTTT TRBJ2-3 - - TRBV7-3
CASSLEGQGSPLHF TGTGCCAGCAGCTTAGAGGGTCAGGGTTCACCCCTCCACTTT TRBJ1-6 few - TRBV7-9
CASRTDLTDTEAFF TGTGCCAGCAGGACAGACCTTACAGACACTGAAGCTTTCTTT TRBJ1-1 - - TRBV9
CSGFGGSYGYTF TGCAGCGGGTTCGGGGGGAGCTATGGCTACACCTTC TRBJ1-2 - - TRBV29-1
CASSYSGRKGEQFF TGTGCCAGCAGTTACAGCGGGAGAAAGGGTGAGCAGTTCTTC TRBJ2-1 - TRBD2 TRBV6-6
CASSELPLGLESYSNQPQHF TGTGCCAGCAGTGAACTTCCGCTCGGCCTAGAATCCTATAGCAATCAGCCCCAGCATTTT TRBJ1-5 - - TRBV2
CASSVEGEGANTGELFF TGTGCCAGCAGCGTTGAGGGGGAAGGGGCGAACACCGGGGAGCTGTTTTTT TRBJ2-2 few - TRBV9
CASSGMEGTEAFF TGTGCCAGCAGTGGAATGGAGGGAACTGAAGCTTTCTTT TRBJ1-1 - - TRBV6-4
CASSVWDSNSPLHF TGTGCCAGCAGCGTATGGGACAGTAATTCACCCCTCCACTTT TRBJ1-6 - TRBD1 TRBV9
CASSQGPFGETQYF TGCGCCAGCAGCCAGGGCCCTTTTGGGGAGACCCAGTACTTC TRBJ2-5 - - TRBV4-1
CAISVQAGGTEAFF TGTGCCATCAGTGTTCAGGCGGGAGGTACTGAAGCTTTCTTT TRBJ1-1 once - TRBV10-3
CSVGPQGSMEQYF TGCAGCGTTGGCCCGCAGGGTAGTATGGAGCAGTACTTC TRBJ2-7 - - TRBV29-1
CASSLVGLAGGGGTQYF TGTGCCAGCAGCTTAGTAGGACTAGCGGGAGGAGGTGGTACGCAGTATTTT TRBJ2-3 - TRBD2 TRBV11-2
CASSPGLAGGRLRQETQYF TGTGCCAGCAGCCCCGGACTAGCGGGAGGGAGACTCAGGCAAGAGACCCAGTACTTC TRBJ2-5 - TRBD2 TRBV11-3
CASKEGEKLFF TGTGCCAGCAAGGAGGGTGAAAAACTGTTTTTT TRBJ1-4 - - TRBV28
CASRGQGAGSTEAFF TGTGCCAGCAGGGGACAGGGGGCAGGTAGCACTGAAGCTTTCTTT TRBJ1-1 - TRBD1 TRBV6-5
CASSLQGANYGYTF TGTGCCAGCAGCCTCCAGGGGGCCAACTATGGCTACACCTTC TRBJ1-2 - TRBD1 TRBV5-4